This T cell receptor (beta chain) was recorded in a study of early T cells in non-severe SARS-CoV-2 infection (TCRdb year 2021). General notes on the study: TCR sequencing used bulk RNA from unsorted whole blood, so alpha and beta chains could not be paired.

What the study reported, not specific to this receptor: VDJdb matching was skewed toward anti-spike CD8 responses and likely underestimated virus-specific expansions by missing private and CD4 specificities.

Comment on this clonotype: The antigen it recognizes is unknown. No quality values exist for individual bases; no much larger clone is one base distant.

A case-control design nested within a healthcare worker cohort in London, UK, was used, with weekly nasopharyngeal swab PCR tests and blood sampling performed. Healthcare workers were recruited during the week of the UK lockdown, between 23 and 31 March 2020, and followed weekly for up to about 15 weeks. The library was generated by 5' RACE. TCRdb shows the sequencer as NextSeq 500. In the TCR library protocol, unique molecular identifiers were attached to individual cDNA molecules to correct for PCR bias and sequencing error. TCR alpha and beta chains were both sequenced, and the abundances of alpha and beta sequences in each sample were closely correlated with each other. As for how the authors treated the data: V gene, J gene and CDR3 annotation of TCR sequences was performed with Decombinator V4. TCRs were defined as expanded if a significant change between any two time points was detected under a Poisson model with p below 0.0001. TCR abundances were normalised to the total number of TCRs sequenced in each sample and reported as counts per million. MAIT TCRs were defined by TRAV1-2 paired with TRAJ12, TRAJ20 or TRAJ33, and iNKT TCRs by TRAV10 paired with TRAJ18. VDJdb, accessed on 1 November 2021, was searched for TCRs annotated for CMV, EBV and SARS-CoV-2, and TCRs annotated for more than one antigen were excluded. In-frame beta chains were kept once TCRdb had trimmed the public reads at Q25 with fastp and called clones with MiXCR. Identical CDR3 protein sequences are pooled into one entry, listed with their most common genes and DNA. V and J calls and clone size were set by TCRdb, not the authors. The sample table shows over 75,000 distinct CDR3 sequences, and under 15% are seen once. Clones ranked in the top ten supply 5.5% of the sample.

The V end loses 6 bases and the J end loses 8 bases, and a stretch of 13 bases separates them. From the cysteine through the phenylalanine, the CDR3 covers 12 amino acids. Only CDR3 DNA remains: 36 bases, in frame from the first base. CDR1 and CDR2, looked up from the germline V gene, are MDHEN and SYDVKM. The TCR originated in an adult who was a healthcare worker with PCR-confirmed SARS-CoV-2 infection or an uninfected control (not recorded which). The sequenced material came from whole blood. In this chain, TRBV28 is recombined with TRBJ1-1; tentative D gene TRBD1, with 5 bases matching. The nucleotide sequence is TGTGCCAGCAGCCCGAGACAGAGGGAAGCTTTCTTT. Its translation reads: CASSPRQREAFF.